Each of the 19 T cell receptor beta chains below was sequenced from the same sample in a study of vaccination effects on CD4 cells after COVID-19. TCRdb's table, derived via immunoSEQ multiplex PCR, lists solely in-frame clones and lacks some. In the table there are some 39,000 clones, around 76% of which are singletons. No antigen has been identified for these receptors. Isolating CD4+ T cells followed approximately 11 days of culture. The sample was CD4+ T cells from PBMCs cultured without peptide, taken before COVID-19 vaccination. The receptors here all came from a human donor who received a COVID-19 vaccine.

V is TRBV7-2 and J is TRBJ2-3, with 11 bases that match TRBD2. The V gene end was trimmed by 6 bases and the J gene end by 8 bases; junction bases not matched to a gene: 7. CDR3 size: 14 residues. Per the germline V gene, CDR1 is SGHTA and CDR2 is FQGNSA. The CDR3 region has the DNA TGTGCCAGCAGGTATAGCGGGGGGGCAGTTACGCAGTATTTT. Residues: CASRYSGGAVTQYF.

The V gene is TRBV7-9, the J gene TRBJ2-4; possible D gene TRBD2, 5 bases. There are 11 residues in the CDR3. V dropped 5 bases and J dropped 10 bases, with 9 bases sitting between them. Germline lookup yields CDR1 SEHNR and CDR2 FQNEAQ (reference sequence). The DNA for the CDR3 is TGTGCCAGCAGCGACCGGGATATTCAGTACTTC. Translated: CASSDRDIQYF. The full variable domain, rest sourced from reference TRBV7-9 and TRBJ2-4, is DTGVSQNPRHKITKRGQNVTFRCDPISEHNRLYWYRQTLGQGPEFLTYFQNEAQLEKSRLLSDRFSAERPKGSFSTLEIQRTEQGDSAMYLCASSDRDIQYFGAGTRLSVL.

The chain links TRBV6-5 to TRBJ2-2; TRBD2 might be the D (5 bases). The CDR3 spans 14 residues. Germline-derived CDR1 and CDR2 are MNHEY and SVGAGI. V was cut by 9 bases and J by 6 bases, with 17 bases left in between. The CDR3 protein is CASRIWFGAGELFF. The CDR3 DNA follows: TGTGCCAGTAGAATCTGGTTCGGGGCCGGGGAGCTGTTTTTT.

V and J are TRBV19 and TRBJ1-2; perhaps TRBD1 as D (5 bases). Trimming removed 7 bases from V and 6 bases from J, with 15 bases in between. Germline-derived CDR1 and CDR2 are LNHDA and SQIVND (reference sequence). There are 13 residues in the CDR3. CDR3 sequence: CASTPGGRNGYTF. CDR3 nucleotide sequence: TGTGCCAGTACCCCCGGGGGTAGAAATGGCTACACCTTC.

The rearrangement joins TRBV10-1 to TRBJ1-5; no reliable D call. The CDR3 has 13 residues. The germline V and J ends were trimmed by 0 bases and 6 bases, with 6 bases remaining between them. Germline CDR1 and CDR2: WNHNN and SYGVQD (reference sequence). CDR3 sequence: CASSESTVQPQHF. The DNA of the CDR3 is TGCGCCAGCAGTGAGTCGACGGTTCAGCCCCAGCATTTT.

The V and J genes are TRBV5-1 and TRBJ2-3, with 8 bases identical to TRBD2. V lost 0 bases to trimming and J lost 0 bases; unmatched junction nucleotides: 3. The CDR3 runs 16 residues. Germline loops: CDR1 SGHRS, CDR2 YFSETQ. The CDR3 DNA sequence: TGCGCCAGCAGCTTGGCTCGGGGGGGGAGCACAGATACGCAGTATTTT. Protein product: CASSLARGGSTDTQYF.

The CDR3 is CASSKGFTYQETQYF. The CDR3, as DNA: TGTGCCAGCAGCAAGGGATTTACCTACCAAGAGACCCAGTACTTC. The V gene is TRBV5-8, the J gene TRBJ2-5; D unclear. V was trimmed by 4 bases and J by 0 bases, leaving 13 bases between them. Germline loops: CDR1 SGHTS, CDR2 YDEGEE. CDR3 length equals 15 residues.

This clone was detected once. The V and J genes are TRBV9 and TRBJ1-2; D is ambiguous. The CDR3 runs 15 residues. Germline V gene data show CDR1 as SGDLS and CDR2 as YYNGEE. V was clipped by 4 bases and J by 6 bases, with 19 bases between them. CDR3 nucleotide sequence: TGTGCCAGCAGCTCCCGTCGGACCCAGGTCGATGGCTACACCTTC. It codes for CASSSRRTQVDGYTF.

This clone was seen only once. The chain uses TRBV5-1 and TRBJ2-5; the D is unclear. The CDR3 has 12 residues. Trimming removed 2 bases from V and 5 bases from J, with 7 bases in between. In germline, CDR1 is SGHRS, CDR2 YFSETQ. The CDR3 region has the DNA TGCGCCAGCAGCTTTTCCCGGGAGACCCAGTACTTC. This encodes CASSFSRETQYF.

V gene TRBV6-5 combines with J gene TRBJ2-7; 8 nucleotides align to TRBD1. CDR1 and CDR2 from the germline V gene are MNHEY and SVGAGI. V dropped 6 bases and J dropped 5; count of bases not matched to a gene: 9. The CDR3 extends over 14 amino acids. The CDR3 spells CASRRTGSSHEQYV. CDR3 coding DNA: TGTGCCAGCAGGCGGACAGGGAGTTCCCACGAGCAGTACGTC.

The V and J genes are TRBV30 and TRBJ2-2, with D possibly matching TRBD1 (5 bases). This CDR3 is 13 amino acids long. V lost 0 bases and J 13 bases, leaving 15 bases between the germline ends. Per the germline V gene, CDR1 is GTSNPN and CDR2 is SVGIG (reference sequence). The CDR3 protein is CAWSVWGPEGLFF. The CDR3 bases are TGTGCCTGGAGTGTATGGGGCCCAGAAGGGCTGTTTTTT.

This chain uses TRBV11-2 with TRBJ2-5; D remains ambiguous. The CDR3 spans 15 residues. V was cut by 1 base and J by 4 bases, with 13 bases left in between. CDR1 and CDR2 (germline): SGHAT, FQNNGV. CDR3: CASSLVPSPAETQYF. CDR3 nucleotides: TGTGCCAGCAGCTTAGTCCCCTCCCCGGCAGAGACCCAGTACTTC. Looking up the rest from reference TRBV11-2 and TRBJ2-5 gives the full variable domain: EAGVAQSPRYKIIEKRQSVAFWCNPISGHATLYWYQQILGQGPKLLIQFQNNGVVDDSQLPKDRFSAERLKGVDSTLKIQPAKLEDSAVYLCASSLVPSPAETQYFGPGTRLLVL.

The chain couples TRBV5-6 to TRBJ1-2; 7 bases line up with TRBD1. V was pared by 4 bases and J by 8 bases, with 11 bases of the junction left unmatched. CDR1 is SGHDT and CDR2 is YYEEEE in the germline V gene. CDR3 length equals 14 residues. The CDR3, as DNA: TGTGCCAGCAGCCCTATTACAGGGGTCGGGGGCTACACCTTC. As protein: CASSPITGVGGYTF.

The rearrangement uses TRBV24-1 and TRBJ1-2; no clear D. The germline V gene encodes CDR1 KGHDR and CDR2 SFDVKD. Trimming stripped 4 bases from V and 3 bases from J, with 5 bases between. This CDR3 comprises 12 residues. In DNA, the CDR3 is TGTGCCACCAGTGAGTACGACTATGGCTACACCTTC. Its translation is CATSEYDYGYTF.

The chain combines TRBV19 with TRBJ2-2; D unclear. The CDR3 loop spans 14 amino acids. In germline, CDR1 is LNHDA, CDR2 SQIVND (reference sequence). The ends were cut back, 1 base at V and 6 bases at J, with 9 bases in the middle. The CDR3 nucleotides are TGTGCCAGTAGTATAGGGCCGGCCGCCGGGGAGCTGTTTTTT. It is translated as CASSIGPAAGELFF.

V gene TRBV24-1 combines with J gene TRBJ2-5, with TRBD1 matching 12 bases. CDR1 and CDR2 from the germline V gene are KGHDR and SFDVKD. The CDR3 spans 17 residues. V lost 7 bases, J lost 4 bases, and 12 bases stayed unmatched. DNA of the CDR3: TGTGCCACCAGCGTAGGGGACAGGGGGCGGGGGAGAGAGACCCAGTACTTC. Its translation is CATSVGDRGRGRETQYF.

V gene TRBV5-1 combines with J gene TRBJ2-1; tentative D call: TRBD2 (7 bases). Per germline, CDR1 SGHRS and CDR2 YFSETQ. This CDR3 is built from 15 residues. The germline V and J ends were trimmed by 0 bases and 4 bases, with 11 bases remaining between them. The CDR3 coding sequence is TGCGCCAGCAGCTTGGTCGGGGGGCAATACAATGAGCAGTTCTTC. Protein sequence: CASSLVGGQYNEQFF.

The chain is built from TRBV6-2 or TRBV6-3 and TRBJ1-2; no reliable D call. This CDR3 is built from 15 residues. Germline lookup yields CDR1 MNHEY and CDR2 SVGEGT. Between the trimmed V and J ends, which lost 2 bases and 4 bases, there was a span of 14 bases. CDR3 sequence: CASSYPDGYSYGYTF. The CDR3 nucleotides are TGTGCCAGCAGTTACCCCGACGGATACAGCTATGGCTACACCTTC.

This CDR3 reads CASRDRAYNEQFF. The CDR3 DNA follows: TGTGCCAGCAGGGACAGGGCTTACAATGAGCAGTTCTTC. This chain connects TRBV6-6 to TRBJ2-1; the match to TRBD1 covers 8 bases. From germline, CDR1 is MNHNY and CDR2 SVGAGI (reference sequence). Trimming removed 6 bases from V and 4 bases from J; junction bases left unmatched: 2. CDR3 length equals 13 residues.